The present T cell receptor beta chain was sequenced within a study of T cell responses to AZD1222 COVID-19 vaccine. Turning to the study itself: Analysis merged second doses at about 4 or about 12 weeks.

CDR3 size: 11 residues. CDR1 and CDR2 (germline): MNHEY, SVGAGI. V lost 6 bases to trimming and J lost 4 bases, with 6 bases between them. This clone was counted once. The method was immunoSEQ multiplex PCR; TCRdb's version includes in-frame clones alone and lacks a portion of them. The table records approximately 100,000 clones, nearly 90% of them present only once. The chain couples TRBV6-5 to TRBJ1-2; D is uncertain. This TCR came from an adult in good health. The material was peripheral blood, obtained on day 0 of AZD1222 vaccination. In DNA form, the CDR3 reads TGTGCCAGCAGATCCGGCTATGGCTACACCTTC. As protein: CASRSGYGYTF.